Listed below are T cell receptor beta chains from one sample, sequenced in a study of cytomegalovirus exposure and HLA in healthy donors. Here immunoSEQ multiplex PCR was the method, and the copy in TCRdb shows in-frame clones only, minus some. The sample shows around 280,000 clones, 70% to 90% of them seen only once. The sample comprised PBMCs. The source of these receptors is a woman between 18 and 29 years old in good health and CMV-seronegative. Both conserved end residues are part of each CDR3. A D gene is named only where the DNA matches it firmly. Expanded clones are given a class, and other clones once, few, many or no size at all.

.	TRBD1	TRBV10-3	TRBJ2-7	TGTGCCATCAGTGAAGGCCCCATGGACAGGGGGTTCGGGTACGAGCAGTACTTC	CAISEGPMDRGFGYEQYF
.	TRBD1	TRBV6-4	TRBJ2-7	TGTGCCCGCAGAGGGAACAGGGGGCAAATTCGATCCTACGAGCAGTACTTC	CARRGNRGQIRSYEQYF
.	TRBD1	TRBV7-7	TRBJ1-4	TGTGCTAGCAGCTCCCCGGGACAGGGTAATGAAAAACTGTTTTTT	CASSSPGQGNEKLFF
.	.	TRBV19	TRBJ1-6	TGTGCCAGTACCCTACTCGGCAGGTCAAATTCACCCCTCCACTTT	CASTLLGRSNSPLHF
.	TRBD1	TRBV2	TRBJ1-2	TGTGCCAGCAGGCAGGGGGGAGTGGATGGCTACACCTTC	CASRQGGVDGYTF
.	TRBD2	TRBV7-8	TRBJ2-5	TGTGCCAGCAGCCCATTACTAGCGGAAGAGACCCAGTACTTC	CASSPLLAEETQYF
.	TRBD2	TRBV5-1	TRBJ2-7	TGCGCCAGCAGCGGTGGTAGCGGGTCTTACGAGCAGTACTTC	CASSGGSGSYEQYF
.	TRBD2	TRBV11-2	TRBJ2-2	TGTGCCAGCAGCTTACTCCTCCTAGCGGGGGGGTTGTACGGGGAGCTGTTTTTT	CASSLLLLAGGLYGELFF
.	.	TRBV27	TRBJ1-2	TGTGCCAGCAGTTCCCGCCCGGGTCAATATGGCTACACCTTC	CASSSRPGQYGYTF
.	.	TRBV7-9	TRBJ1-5	TGTGCCAGCAGCTTAATGGGGGCTCCTAATCAGCCCCAGCATTTT	CASSLMGAPNQPQHF
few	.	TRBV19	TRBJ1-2	TGTGCCAGTAGGGGGAGCGGCTACACCTTC	CASRGSGYTF
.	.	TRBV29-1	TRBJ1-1	TGCAGCGTTGTCACAGACAGATACACTGAAGCTTTCTTT	CSVVTDRYTEAFF
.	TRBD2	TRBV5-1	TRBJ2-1	TGCGCCAGCATCAAGGACCTGGGAGGGAATGAGCAGTTCTTC	CASIKDLGGNEQFF
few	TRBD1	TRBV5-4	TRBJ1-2	TGTGCCAGCAGCTTGACAGGGGTGAGAGGCTACACCTTC	CASSLTGVRGYTF
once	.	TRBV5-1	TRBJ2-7	TGCGCCAGCAGGGAGGGAATTGCGGGGACCTACGAGCAGTACTTC	CASREGIAGTYEQYF
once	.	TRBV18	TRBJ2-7	TGTGCCAGCTCACCACCAAGCGTCCAGAGCTACGAGCAGTACTTC	CASSPPSVQSYEQYF
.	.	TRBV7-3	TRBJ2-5	TGTGCCAGCAGCTCCCTGGGGGGGACCCAGTACTTC	CASSSLGGTQYF
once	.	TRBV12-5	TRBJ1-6	TGTGCTAGTGGTTTCAGCGAGAATAATTCACCCCTCCACTTT	CASGFSENNSPLHF
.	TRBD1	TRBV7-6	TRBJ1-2	TGTGCCAGCAGCCCCGGACAGGACTATGGCTACACCTTC	CASSPGQDYGYTF
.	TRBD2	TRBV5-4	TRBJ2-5	TGTGCCAGCAGCCACAGTTTACTAGCGGGGTCCGAAGAGACCCAGTACTTC	CASSHSLLAGSEETQYF
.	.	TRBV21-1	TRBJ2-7	TGTGCCAGCAGCAAAGCAAAGGACAGAAAAAGGTACGAGCAGTACTTC	CASSKAKDRKRYEQYF
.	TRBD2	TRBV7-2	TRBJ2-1	TGTGCCAGCAGCTTACTAGCGGGATACAATGAGCAGTTCTTC	CASSLLAGYNEQFF
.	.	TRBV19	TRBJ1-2	TGTGCCAGTAGTCAGAGGGAGGGGATCTATGGCTACACCTTC	CASSQREGIYGYTF